The rows below give T cell receptor beta chains drawn from one sample of a study of T cell responses to AZD1222 COVID-19 vaccine. Clones were sequenced by immunoSEQ multiplex PCR, and TCRdb holds only the in-frame ones, with some missing. The sample consists of some 120,000 clones, approximately 85% of them appearing once. This specimen consisted of peripheral blood, obtained 28 days after the second AZD1222 dose. Every receptor here comes from an adult who received the AZD1222 COVID-19 vaccine. Both conserved end residues are part of each CDR3. A D gene is named only where the DNA matches it firmly. Only part of the rows carry a size: once, few, many, or a class if the clone is expanded.

TRBJ2-7 TRBV6-2/TRBV6-3 NA TRBD1 TGTGCCAGCATCCCCGAGACAGGGAGATCCTACGAGCAGTACTTC CASIPETGRSYEQYF
TRBJ2-2 TRBV11-3 NA NA TGTGCCAGCAGCCCCTATAGGGGAGGAACCGGGGAGCTGTTTTTT CASSPYRGGTGELFF
TRBJ2-2 TRBV5-4 NA TRBD1 TGTGCCAGCAGCCAGGACAGGGTGAACACCGGGGAGCTGTTTTTT CASSQDRVNTGELFF
TRBJ1-4 TRBV6-5 NA NA TGTGCCAGCAGTTCAGGGTGGGGGACTAATGAAAAACTGTTTTTT CASSSGWGTNEKLFF
TRBJ1-6 TRBV6-6 NA NA TGTGCCAGCAGCCCGACGGGGAACATACGTTCACCCCTCCACTTT CASSPTGNIRSPLHF
TRBJ2-3 TRBV5-1 NA TRBD2 TGCGCCACCAATAGCGGGGGGCCGAGTGGCACAGATACGCAGTATTTT CATNSGGPSGTDTQYF
TRBJ1-6 TRBV19 NA TRBD1 TGTGCCAGTAGTATGGGGACAGACGATTCACCCCTCCACTTT CASSMGTDDSPLHF
TRBJ2-5 TRBV10-2 NA TRBD2 TGCGCCAGCAGTCCCGGGGGGGAAGAGACCCAGTACTTC CASSPGGEETQYF
TRBJ2-1 TRBV6-5 once TRBD2 TGTGCCAGCAGTTACCTTAGCGGGGGAGAGCAGTTCTTC CASSYLSGGEQFF
TRBJ1-5 TRBV30 NA NA TGTGCCTGGACCGGGGCGGATCAGCCCCAGCATTTT CAWTGADQPQHF
TRBJ1-4 TRBV4-1 NA NA TGCGCCAGCAGCCAAGATGGCGCCCCCTTGAGGGAAAAACTGTTTTTT CASSQDGAPLREKLFF
TRBJ1-1 TRBV29-1 NA NA TGCAGCGTTGGGGCCCAGGGGAACACTGAAGCTTTCTTT CSVGAQGNTEAFF
TRBJ1-5 TRBV7-8 NA NA TGTGCCAGCAGCTTAGCTCAAACAGGGTTCAATCAGCCCCAGCATTTT CASSLAQTGFNQPQHF
TRBJ2-7 TRBV29-1 NA NA TGCAGCGTTGTATCCCTTCAAACTTCCTACGAGCAGTACTTC CSVVSLQTSYEQYF
TRBJ1-4 TRBV20-1 NA NA TGCAGTGCTAGTCTCAATGAAAAACTGTTTTTT CSASLNEKLFF
TRBJ1-4 TRBV28 NA NA TGTGCCAGCAGTTCCCCCCCGAACGGCAGGGAGGCTGAAAAACTGTTTTTT CASSSPPNGREAEKLFF
TRBJ1-1 TRBV3-1/TRBV3-2 NA NA TGTGCCAGCAGCCAAGAGGGACGTGCTGTGGGAGCTTTCTTT CASSQEGRAVGAFF
TRBJ1-5 TRBV5-1 NA NA TGCGCCAGCAGCGGGGACGGCAATCAGCCCCAGCATTTT CASSGDGNQPQHF
TRBJ1-2 TRBV5-1 few NA TGCGCCAGCAGCTTGTCGGCAGCCTCTAACTATGGCTACACCTTC CASSLSAASNYGYTF
TRBJ2-4 TRBV24-1 NA NA TGTGCCACCAGTGACCCCGTTGAGGGCAAAAACATTCAGTACTTC CATSDPVEGKNIQYF
TRBJ2-1 TRBV5-4 once TRBD2 TGTGCCAGCAGCTTCGCAGGTAGCGGGGGCAATGAGCAGTTCTTC CASSFAGSGGNEQFF
TRBJ2-3 TRBV24-1 NA TRBD1 TGTGCCACCAGTGATTCCCGAACCGGGACAGGGGAGACAGATACGCAGTATTTT CATSDSRTGTGETDTQYF
TRBJ2-5 TRBV28 NA TRBD1 TGTGCCAGCAGTCACCGACAGGGGGTTGGGGCAGAGACCCAGTACTTC CASSHRQGVGAETQYF
TRBJ2-7 TRBV19 NA NA TGTGCCAGTAGTCCACAGGGTAGCTCCTACGAGCAGTACTTC CASSPQGSSYEQYF
TRBJ1-1 TRBV5-4 NA NA TGTGCCAGCAGCTTGTCCGGCGACACTGAAGCTTTCTTT CASSLSGDTEAFF
TRBJ1-2 TRBV3-1/TRBV3-2 NA NA TGTGCCAGCAGCCCCAGCAGGGGAGGATATGGCTACACCTTC CASSPSRGGYGYTF
TRBJ1-6 TRBV6-5 NA NA TGTGCCAGCAGCTCCGGGACGATCGGTTCACCCCTCCACTTT CASSSGTIGSPLHF
TRBJ1-6 TRBV30 NA NA TGTGCCTGGAGTGGGAATTCACCCCTCCACTTT CAWSGNSPLHF
TRBJ1-5 TRBV2 NA TRBD1 TGTGCCAGCAGTGGGTCAGGGGGCCATCAGCCCCAGCATTTT CASSGSGGHQPQHF
TRBJ2-7 TRBV5-6 few TRBD1 TGTGCCAGCAGCTTGGTTTTGACAGGGGGCATGAACGAGCAGTACTTC CASSLVLTGGMNEQYF